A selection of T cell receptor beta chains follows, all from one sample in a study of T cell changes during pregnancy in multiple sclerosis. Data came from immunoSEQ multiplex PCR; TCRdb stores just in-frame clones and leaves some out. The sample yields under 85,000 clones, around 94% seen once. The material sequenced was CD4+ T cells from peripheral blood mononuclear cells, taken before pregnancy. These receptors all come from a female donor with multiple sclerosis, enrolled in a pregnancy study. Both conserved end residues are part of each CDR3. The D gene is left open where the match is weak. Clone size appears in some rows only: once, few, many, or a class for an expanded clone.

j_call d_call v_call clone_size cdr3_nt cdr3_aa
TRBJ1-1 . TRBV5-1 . TGCGCCAGCAGCTTGGAGACATCGAACACTGAAGCTTTCTTT CASSLETSNTEAFF
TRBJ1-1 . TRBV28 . TGTGCCAGCAGTTTGCCCGGCGGGAAAAAAGCTTTCTTT CASSLPGGKKAFF
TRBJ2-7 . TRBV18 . TGTGCCAGCTCACCAGGGGGGGGCGGAGGCGAGCAGTACTTC CASSPGGGGGEQYF
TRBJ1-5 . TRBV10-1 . TGCGCCAGCCATTTAAGGACAGAGAGCAATCAGCCCCAGCATTTT CASHLRTESNQPQHF
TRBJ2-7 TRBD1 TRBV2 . TGTGCCAGCAGCCGACAGGGGAGCTCCTACGAGCAGTACTTC CASSRQGSSYEQYF
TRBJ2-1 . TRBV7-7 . TGTGCCAGCAGCCCGCGGGGTGTTAGCTCCTACAATGAGCAGTTCTTC CASSPRGVSSYNEQFF
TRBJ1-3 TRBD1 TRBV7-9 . TGTGCCAGCAGCTTATGGACGGGACAGGCCGCAGGAAACACCATATATTTT CASSLWTGQAAGNTIYF
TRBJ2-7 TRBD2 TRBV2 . TGTGCCAGTTCTAGCGGATTCTACGAGCAGTACTTC CASSSGFYEQYF
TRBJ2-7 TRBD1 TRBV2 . TGTGCCAGCAGTGAACTCTCGGGACAGGGAGGCGAGCAGTACTTC CASSELSGQGGEQYF
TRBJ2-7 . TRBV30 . TGTGCCTGTCAAAACGGTGGACACAGGGCCTACGAGCAGTACTTC CACQNGGHRAYEQYF
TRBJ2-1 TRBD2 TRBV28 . TGTGCCAGCAGTTTAGGTGGGGTGGGACTAGCGTACAATGAGCAGTTCTTC CASSLGGVGLAYNEQFF
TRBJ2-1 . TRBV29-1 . TGCAGCGTGCGGGGCTACAATGAGCAGTTCTTC CSVRGYNEQFF
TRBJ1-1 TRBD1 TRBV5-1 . TGCGCCAGCAGCTTGGGCGACAGGGGCAACACTGAAGCTTTCTTT CASSLGDRGNTEAFF
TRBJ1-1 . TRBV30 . TGTGCCTGGAGGGAGTACACTGAAGCTTTCTTT CAWREYTEAFF
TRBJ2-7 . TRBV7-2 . TGTGCCAGCAGCTTTGGAGGAGGGGCCTACGAGCAGTACTTC CASSFGGGAYEQYF
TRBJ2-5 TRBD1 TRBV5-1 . TGCGCCAGCAGCTTAGGGACAGGGAGTGTAGAGACCCAGTACTTC CASSLGTGSVETQYF
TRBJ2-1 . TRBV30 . TGTGCCTGGAGGAGGTTACTAGTGAATGAGCAGTTCTTC CAWRRLLVNEQFF
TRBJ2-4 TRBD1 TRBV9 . TGTGCCAGCAGCGCCCAGGGGGCGTGGGACATTCAGTACTTC CASSAQGAWDIQYF
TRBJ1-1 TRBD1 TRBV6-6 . TGTGCCAGCAGTATGACAGGGGGCACTGAAGCTTTCTTT CASSMTGGTEAFF
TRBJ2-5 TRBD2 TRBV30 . TGTGCCTGGAGTGCACGAAGACTAGCGGGGCCCGGGACCCAGTACTTC CAWSARRLAGPGTQYF
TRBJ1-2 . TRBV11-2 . TGTGCCAGCAGCTTAGACGGTCCCCCTAACTATGGCTACACCTTC CASSLDGPPNYGYTF
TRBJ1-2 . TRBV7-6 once TGTGCCAGCAGCTTAAGGGGGTTCGATGGCTACACCTTC CASSLRGFDGYTF
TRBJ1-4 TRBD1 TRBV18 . TGTGCCAGCTCCCCCATGACAGGGGGCGTTGAAAAACTGTTTTTT CASSPMTGGVEKLFF
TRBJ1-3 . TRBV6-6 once TGTGCCAGCAGGCCGACTGGGGGCGGTGGAAACACCATATATTTT CASRPTGGGGNTIYF
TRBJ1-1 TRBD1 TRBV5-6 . TGTGCCAGCAGCTGGGGGGGGACAGGTATCACGAACACTGAAGCTTTCTTT CASSWGGTGITNTEAFF
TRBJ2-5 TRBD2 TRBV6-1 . TGTGCCAGCAGTTCTACCTACGGGGGGAAGGAGACCCAGTACTTC CASSSTYGGKETQYF
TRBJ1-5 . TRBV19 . TGTGCCAGTAGTATAGATACGAGGGGAGGTCAGCCCCAGCATTTT CASSIDTRGGQPQHF
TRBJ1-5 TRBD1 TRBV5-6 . TGTGCCAGCAGCCACCGACAGGGGGTCGGCAATCAGCCCCAGCATTTT CASSHRQGVGNQPQHF
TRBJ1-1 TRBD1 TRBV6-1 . TGTGCCAGCAGGAGGGACAGGGGAATGAACACTGAAGCTTTCTTT CASRRDRGMNTEAFF
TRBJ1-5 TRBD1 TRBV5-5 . TGTGCCAGCAGCTCCGGGACAGGGGATTATCAGCCCCAGCATTTT CASSSGTGDYQPQHF
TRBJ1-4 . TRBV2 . TGTGCCAGCAGAATTGAGATTAATGAAAAACTGTTTTTT CASRIEINEKLFF
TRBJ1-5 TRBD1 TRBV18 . TGTGCCAGCTCCCCGCCAGGGGGCCTCAATCAGCCCCAGCATTTT CASSPPGGLNQPQHF
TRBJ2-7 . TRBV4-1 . TGCGCCAGCAGCCAAACTCCCCCGGGGGGCCTGAACGAGCAGTACTTC CASSQTPPGGLNEQYF
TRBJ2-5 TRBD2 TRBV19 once TGTGCCAGTAGTCCCCAAGAAGCGGGGAGAGAGACCCAGTACTTC CASSPQEAGRETQYF
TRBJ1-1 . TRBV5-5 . TGTGCCAGCAGCTTGGTTATCGTGAACACTGAAGCTTTCTTT CASSLVIVNTEAFF
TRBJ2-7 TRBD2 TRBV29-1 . TGCAGCGTTGCAGCGGGAGCCTACGAGCAGTACTTC CSVAAGAYEQYF
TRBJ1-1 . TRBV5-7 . TGTGCCAGCAGCTTACAGAGGGTGAACACTGAAGCTTTCTTT CASSLQRVNTEAFF
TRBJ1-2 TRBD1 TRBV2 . TGTGCCAGTAACAGGGGGTCGGCCGGCTACACCTTC CASNRGSAGYTF
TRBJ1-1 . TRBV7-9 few TGTGCCAGCAGTTTAACAGGGAACACTGAAGCTTTCTTT CASSLTGNTEAFF
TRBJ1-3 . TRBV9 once TGTGCCAGCAGCGTGGGGAGTACTGGAAACACCATATATTTT CASSVGSTGNTIYF
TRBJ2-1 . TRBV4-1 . TGCGCCAGCAGCCAATCCACGAGTGAGGCCTCCTACAATGAGCAGTTCTTC CASSQSTSEASYNEQFF
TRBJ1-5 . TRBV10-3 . TGTGCCATCAGTGAGGAAGGGGATCGGCGGCCCCAGCACTTT CAISEEGDRRPQHF
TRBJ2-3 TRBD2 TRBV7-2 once TGTGCCAGCAGCTTGGCGTCTAGCGGGGGGGCCCGAGATACGCAGTATTTT CASSLASSGGARDTQYF
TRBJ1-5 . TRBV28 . TGTGCCAGCAGGAGATCCGGGACACTAAATCAGCCCCAGCATTTT CASRRSGTLNQPQHF
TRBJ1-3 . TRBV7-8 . TGTGCCAGCAGCCCACAACGGATCAGGGGAGCCAGCTCTGGAAACACCATATATTTT CASSPQRIRGASSGNTIYF
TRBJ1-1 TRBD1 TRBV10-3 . TGTGCCATCAGGACAGGGGGCGATGTGGTCACTGAAGCTTTCTTT CAIRTGGDVVTEAFF
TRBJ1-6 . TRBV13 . TGTGCCAGCGCCCCAGGGCAACCGGGCTCACCCCTCCACTTT CASAPGQPGSPLHF
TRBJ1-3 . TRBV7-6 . TGTGCCAGCAGCTTAGCGGCGTCAGGGTCTGGAAACACCATATATTTT CASSLAASGSGNTIYF
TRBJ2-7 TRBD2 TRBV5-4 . TGTGCCAGCAGCCCGGGGACTAGCCGATCCTACGAGCAGTACTTC CASSPGTSRSYEQYF
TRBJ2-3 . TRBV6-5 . TGTGCCAGCAGAGAGGTTAGCACAGATACGCAGTATTTT CASREVSTDTQYF
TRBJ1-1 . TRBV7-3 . TGTGCCAGCAGCTTAGACATGAACACTGAAGCTTTCTTT CASSLDMNTEAFF
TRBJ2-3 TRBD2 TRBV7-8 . TGTGCCAGCACCCCGACTAGCGGGGGTACAGATACGCAGTATTTT CASTPTSGGTDTQYF
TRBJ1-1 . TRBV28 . TGTGCCAGCAGTCCCCGACAGCGTTACCAAGCTTTCTTT CASSPRQRYQAFF